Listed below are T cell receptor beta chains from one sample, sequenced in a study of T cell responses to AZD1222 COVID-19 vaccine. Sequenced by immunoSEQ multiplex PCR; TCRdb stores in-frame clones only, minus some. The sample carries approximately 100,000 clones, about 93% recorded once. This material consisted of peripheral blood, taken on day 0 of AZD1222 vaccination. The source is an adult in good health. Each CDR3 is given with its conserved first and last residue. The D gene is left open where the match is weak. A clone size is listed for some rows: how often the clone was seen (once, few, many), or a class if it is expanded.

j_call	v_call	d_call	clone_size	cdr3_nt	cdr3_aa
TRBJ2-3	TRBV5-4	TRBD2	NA	TGTGCCAGCAGCTGGACTAGCGGGAGGGCAGATACGCAGTATTTT	CASSWTSGRADTQYF
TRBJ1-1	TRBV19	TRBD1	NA	TGTGCCAGTAGTTCGCGGACAGGGCGAACGGGGAACACTGAAGCTTTCTTT	CASSSRTGRTGNTEAFF
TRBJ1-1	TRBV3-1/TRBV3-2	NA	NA	TGTGCCAGCAGCCAACAAAACACTGAAGCTTTCTTT	CASSQQNTEAFF
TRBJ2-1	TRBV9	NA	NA	TGTGCCAGCAGCGTTGGGGGCCGGGGGCTGGGATACAATGAGCAGTTCTTC	CASSVGGRGLGYNEQFF
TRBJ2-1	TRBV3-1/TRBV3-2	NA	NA	TGTGCCAGCAGCCAAGATCTGGGGACCCCACTTAGAATCTCAAACAATGAGCAGTTCTTC	CASSQDLGTPLRISNNEQFF
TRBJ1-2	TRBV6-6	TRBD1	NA	TGTGCCAGCAGTCCGACAGGGGGCATAACTGGCTACACCTTC	CASSPTGGITGYTF
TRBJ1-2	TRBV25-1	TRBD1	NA	TGTGCCAGCAGTGCATTCCCCGCCGGGACAGGCCCCGAGGGCTACACCTTC	CASSAFPAGTGPEGYTF
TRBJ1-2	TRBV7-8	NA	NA	TGTGCCAGCAGCTTACTATCAGACTATGGCTACACCTTC	CASSLLSDYGYTF
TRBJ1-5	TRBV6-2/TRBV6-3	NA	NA	TGTGCCAGCAGTGCGCAAAGGACTTTAAGCCAGCCCCAGCATTTT	CASSAQRTLSQPQHF
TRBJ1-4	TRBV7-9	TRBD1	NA	TGTGCCAGCAGCCTGGGGACAGGGTTTAATGAAAAACTGTTTTTT	CASSLGTGFNEKLFF
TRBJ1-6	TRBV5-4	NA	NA	TGTGCCAGCAGCTCGCTGGGGAATTCACCCCTCCACTTT	CASSSLGNSPLHF
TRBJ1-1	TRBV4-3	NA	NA	TGCGCCAGCAGCCAGCGGACGGGGAACACTGAAGCTTTCTTT	CASSQRTGNTEAFF
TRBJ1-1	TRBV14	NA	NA	TGTGCCAGCAGCCAAGAACCAAAAGGAACTGAAGCTTTCTTT	CASSQEPKGTEAFF
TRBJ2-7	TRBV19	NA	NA	TGTGCCAGTAGTATAGATGACATACCCTACGAGCAGTACTTC	CASSIDDIPYEQYF
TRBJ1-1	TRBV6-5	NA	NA	TGTGCCAGCAGTTACTCGATAGTACTGAACACTGAAGCTTTCTTT	CASSYSIVLNTEAFF
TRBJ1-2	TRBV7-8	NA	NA	TGTGCCAGCAGCTTAGGGACCGCTACGGGCTACACCTTC	CASSLGTATGYTF
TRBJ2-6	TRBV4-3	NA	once	TGCGCCAGCAGCCAAGATCTAGGTGATGGGGCCAACGTCCCGACTTTC	CASSQDLGDGANVPTF
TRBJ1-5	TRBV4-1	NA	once	TGCGCCAGCAGCCAAGATCAATATGGTCAGCCCCAGCATTTT	CASSQDQYGQPQHF
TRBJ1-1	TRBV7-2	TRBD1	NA	TGTGCCAGCAGCCCCGGGCACACTAGGACAGGGATCGATACTGAAGCTTTCTTT	CASSPGHTRTGIDTEAFF
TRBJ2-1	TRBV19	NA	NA	TGTGCCAGTTCGCCTGGGGGCGCCTACAATGAGCAGTTCTTC	CASSPGGAYNEQFF
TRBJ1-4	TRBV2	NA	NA	TGTGCCAGCAGTGCCTACGGGGGAACTAATGAAAAACTGTTTTTT	CASSAYGGTNEKLFF
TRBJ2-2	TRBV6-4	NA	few	TGTGCCAGCAGTGACTCCTCGAACACCGGGGAGCTGTTTTTT	CASSDSSNTGELFF
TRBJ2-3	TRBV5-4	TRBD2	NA	TGTGCCAGCAGTTCTAGCGGGGGACTCACAGATACGCAGTATTTT	CASSSSGGLTDTQYF
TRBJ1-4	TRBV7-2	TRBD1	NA	TGTGCCAGCAGCCGGGGACAGTTGAATGAAAAACTGTTTTTT	CASSRGQLNEKLFF
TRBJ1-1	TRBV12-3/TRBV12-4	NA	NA	TGTGCCAGCAGTCCCTCCGGGCCGAGCGGAGCTTTCTTT	CASSPSGPSGAFF
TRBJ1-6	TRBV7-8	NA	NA	TGTGCCAGCAGCTTGTATCGGGAATCCTCCTATAATTCACCCCTCCACTTT	CASSLYRESSYNSPLHF